The 16 T cell receptor beta chains below all came from one sample that was sequenced in a study of regulatory T cells in long-lasting Graves disease. Time point here: newly diagnosed GD, antithyroid drugs for less than 3 months. Making the TCR library involved RNA that had been extracted from PBMCs. With iRepertoire HTBI primers and Arm-PCR of CDR3 regions, TCR beta libraries were built. TCRdb recomputed calls from the multiplex PCR reads with MiXCR, one row per CDR3 protein. The sample consists of about 430,000 distinct CDR3 sequences, 14% to 15% of them appearing once. The data were also submitted as part of a second study, on T cells in Graves' hyperthyroidism and ophthalmopathy.

The specimen was peripheral blood mononuclear cells (PBMCs), collected at new diagnosis, from a patient treated with antithyroid drugs. The receptors stem from a woman aged 40 to 50 with Graves disease.

With regard to this clonotype: It may be a read error: a sequence one base away is much more abundant. The CDR3 bases are TGTGCCAGCAGCTTAGAGGGTAGCGGGAAGTTATACAATGAGCAGTTCTTC. It translates to CASSLEGSGKLYNEQFF. This chain connects TRBV7-2 to TRBJ2-1; TRBD2 aligns across 8 bases. The length of the CDR3 is 17 residues. Germline assignment: CDR1 SGHTA and CDR2 FQGNSA. V trimming: 1 base; J trimming: 4 bases; junction bases outside the gene matches: 9.

This clonotype was seen ten or more times. The rearrangement joins TRBV30 to TRBJ2-7; D tentatively reads TRBD1 or TRBD2 (5 bases each). With 3 bases removed from V and 2 bases from J, the gap between germline ends came to 11 bases. The germline V gene has CDR1 GTSNPN and CDR2 SVGIG (reference sequence). CDR3 length: 13 residues. In DNA form, the CDR3 reads TGTGCCTGGAGGAGGGGACCTGCCTACGAGCAGTACTTC. Its protein product is CAWRRGPAYEQYF.

V and J are TRBV7-9 and TRBJ2-3; 9 bases align to TRBD2. Germline V CDR1 and CDR2: SEHNR, FQNEAQ (reference sequence). Trimming cost V 2 bases and J 3 bases; bases outside gene matches: 9. The CDR3 runs 17 residues. The CDR3 reads CASSLLAGMGGTDTQYF. In DNA, the CDR3 is TGTGCCAGCAGCTTACTAGCGGGAATGGGAGGGACAGATACGCAGTATTTT.

Many counts were recorded for this clonotype. The V gene is TRBV27, the J gene TRBJ2-2; the D gene is possibly TRBD2 (5 bases). The CDR3 totals 16 residues. CDR1 and CDR2 (germline): MNHEY, SMNVEV (reference sequence). Trimming took off 3 bases at V and 0 bases at J, with 11 bases between the two ends. The CDR3 DNA sequence: TGTGCCAGCAGTTTGTTCGGAGGAGCGAACACCGGGGAGCTGTTTTTT. Its translation: CASSLFGGANTGELFF.

The gene calls are TRBV18 and TRBJ2-5; 7 bases fit TRBD1. The germline CDR1 and CDR2 sequences are KGHSH and LQKENI. There are 15 residues in the CDR3. The trim removed 4 bases at V and 3 bases at J, leaving 8 bases unmatched. The CDR3 region is CASSLSGDSKETQYF. The CDR3 coding sequence is TGTGCCAGCTCACTCTCCGGGGACAGTAAAGAGACCCAGTACTTC.

This clonotype was counted many times. The rearrangement uses TRBV29-1 and TRBJ1-1; D is uncertain. This CDR3 is built from 12 residues. CDR1 is SQVTM and CDR2 is ANQGSEA in the germline V gene. V shed 3 bases and J shed 1 base, with 6 bases lying between them. The CDR3 spells CSVDVQNTEAFF. CDR3 DNA: TGCAGCGTTGATGTTCAGAACACTGAAGCTTTCTTT.

In its sample, this clonotype was seen many times. The chain links TRBV28 to TRBJ2-1; TRBD1 matches at 7 bases. CDR1 and CDR2 from the germline V gene are MDHEN and SYDVKM. The V gene end was trimmed by 0 bases and the J gene end by 2 bases; junction bases not matched to a gene: 4. The CDR3 is 16 residues long. CDR3 loop: CASSLWKRGPYNEQFF. Written as DNA, the CDR3 is TGTGCCAGCAGTTTATGGAAGAGGGGGCCCTACAATGAGCAGTTCTTC. Using reference TRBV28 and TRBJ2-1 for the parts outside the CDR3, the full variable domain is DVKVTQSSRYLVKRTGEKVFLECVQDMDHENMFWYRQDPGLGLRLIYFSYDVKMKEKGDIPEGYSVSREKKERFSLILESASTNQTSMYLCASSLWKRGPYNEQFFGPGTRLTVL.

This clonotype was detected many times. The V call is TRBV7-3, the J call TRBJ2-7; 10 nucleotides align to TRBD2. Germline CDR1 SGHTA, CDR2 FQGTGA. Germline trimming cut 1 base from V and 2 bases from J; bases unmatched to any gene: 11. CDR3 length equals 18 residues. CDR3 residues: CASSLNPTLTSGPYEQYF. Here the CDR3 DNA reads TGTGCCAGCAGCTTAAACCCCACCTTGACTAGCGGGCCCTACGAGCAGTACTTC.

This clonotype was seen many times. The chain links TRBV15 to TRBJ2-1; the D call may be TRBD1 or TRBD2 (5 bases each). Trimming took off 0 bases at V and 0 bases at J, with 9 bases between the two ends. This CDR3 is built from 16 residues. The germline gives CDR1 LNHNV, CDR2 YYDKDF (reference sequence). The CDR3 DNA reads TGTGCCACCAGCAGAGATATGGGGGTCTCCTACAATGAGCAGTTCTTC. Protein product: CATSRDMGVSYNEQFF.

This clonotype was seen ten or more times. The V and J genes are TRBV12-3 or TRBV12-4 and TRBJ2-7; no clear D gene. The CDR3 has 12 residues. V was cut by 6 bases and J by 4 bases, with 10 bases left in between. The CDR3 spells CASSPTSYEQYF. In DNA, the CDR3 is TGTGCCAGCAGCCCCACATCGTACGAGCAGTACTTC.

This clonotype was recorded a few times. The CDR3 sequence: CASSLGVATYNQPQHF. Written as DNA, the CDR3 is TGTGCCAGCAGCTTAGGGGTGGCGACCTACAATCAGCCCCAGCATTTT. V gene TRBV7-2 combines with J gene TRBJ1-5; D remains unclear. The germline gives CDR1 SGHTA, CDR2 FQGNSA. CDR3 length: 16 amino acids. V dropped 1 base and J dropped 3 bases, with 13 bases sitting between them.

This clonotype was detected a few times. Here the CDR3 DNA reads TGTGCCAGCAGCGTAGTGGGTAGTTCCTACAATGAGCAGTTCTTC. Amino acids: CASSVVGSSYNEQFF. The rearrangement uses TRBV9 and TRBJ2-1, with D unresolved. The CDR3 loop spans 15 amino acids. Trimming removed 0 bases from V and 1 base from J, with 8 bases in between. Looked up from germline, CDR1 is SGDLS and CDR2 is YYNGEE.

The J gene is TRBJ2-1, the V gene TRBV6-1; no definite D call. In germline, CDR1 is MNHNS, CDR2 SASEGT. This CDR3 has 13 amino acids. V was cut by 3 bases and J by 5 bases, with 8 bases left in between. For the CDR3, the DNA is TGTGCCAGCAGTGACGTCGCAGACAATGAGCAGTTCTTC. Protein: CASSDVADNEQFF.

This clonotype was recorded once. This sequence joins TRBV20-1 and TRBJ1-4; TRBD1 matches at 7 bases. This CDR3 spans 14 amino acids. Per germline, CDR1 DFQATT and CDR2 SNEGSKA (reference sequence). V shed 3 bases and J 8 bases; nucleotides not matched to a gene: 9. Here the CDR3 DNA reads TGCAGTGCTAGTAAGACAGGGCCTTTCGAAAAACTGTTTTTT. As protein: CSASKTGPFEKLFF.

In its sample, this clonotype was seen many times. The chain recombines TRBV12-3 or TRBV12-4 with TRBJ1-1, with 8 bases identical to TRBD1. The CDR3 has 14 residues. Trimming took 3 bases from V and 8 from J; bases not matched to a gene: 8. CDR3 sequence: CASSFSDRAREAFF. In DNA, the CDR3 is TGTGCCAGCAGTTTCTCGGACAGGGCTAGGGAAGCTTTCTTT.

This clonotype has just one count. It differs at one base from a far larger clone, so likely a read error. The genes are TRBV28 and TRBJ2-7; possible D gene TRBD2, 5 bases. Germline CDR1 reads MDHEN; CDR2 reads SYDVKM. Trimming removed 6 bases from V and 5 bases from J, with 17 bases in between. This CDR3 is built from 14 residues. This CDR3 reads CASSLQGGPNEQYF. The CDR3 DNA follows: TGTGCCAGCAGCCTTCAAGGCGGGCCCAACGAGCAGTACTTC. The entire variable domain, with the rest obtained from reference TRBV28 and TRBJ2-7, is as follows: DVKVTQSSRYLVKRTGEKVFLECVQDMDHENMFWYRQDPGLGLRLIYFSYDVKMKEKGDIPEGYSVSREKKERFSLILESASTNQTSMYLCASSLQGGPNEQYFGPGTRLTVT.